Below are 28 T cell receptor beta chains sequenced from a single sample in a study of T cell clonality in common variable immunodeficiency (dated by TCRdb to about 2015). Library creation used the immunoSEQ multiplex PCR assay. Held by TCRdb, this immuneACCESS table contains in-frame sequences only and omits some clones. Under half of the omission traces to an unresolved V gene where checked; the cause of the rest is unknown. For this sample, around 60,000 clones appear and none is a singleton. The ten largest account for 1.7% of the sample. Sequenced sample: peripheral blood mononuclear cells. The receptors derive from a person aged 18-69 years in good health.

This clone occurred many times. Sequencing ends 3 residues short of the CDR3 end; the germline J gene provides the rest. The V call is TRBV16, the J call TRBJ1-2; D is possibly TRBD1 (5 bases). Germline-derived CDR1 and CDR2 are KGHSY and FQNENV. CDR3 length: 16 residues. CDR3 sequence reads: CASSQWGTAGTKGYTF. The sequenced part of the CDR3 DNA is TGTGCCAGCAGCCAATGGGGCACAGCCGGGACTAAAGGC.

This clone was observed at least ten times. The read stops 3 residues short of the end of the CDR3; the missing end is completed from the germline J gene. The J gene is TRBJ2-1, the V gene TRBV20-1; 9 positions agree with TRBD2. The CDR3 has 14 residues. Germline loops: CDR1 DFQATT, CDR2 SNEGSKA (reference sequence). The ends lost 5 bases at V and 5 bases at J; junction bases unmatched: 7. The CDR3: CSAAGTSLHNEQFF. The sequenced CDR3 bases are TGCAGTGCTGCTGGGACTAGCCTTCACAATGAG.

For this clone: The read halts 3 residues ahead of the CDR3 end, with the missing end drawn from the germline J gene. The chain links TRBV2 to TRBJ1-1; 12 bases fit TRBD1. Germline lookup yields CDR1 SNHLY and CDR2 FYNNEI. Trimming removed 10 bases from V and 4 bases from J; junction bases left unmatched: 10. CDR3 size: 15 residues. The CDR3 loop reads CAIAGTGGRITEAFF. Incomplete CDR3 DNA: TGTGCCATCGCCGGGACAGGGGGCCGGATCACTGAA.

In this sample, this clone turned up many times. The read ends 3 residues before the CDR3 terminus; that terminus is restored from the germline J gene. This rearrangement joins TRBV4-2 to TRBJ2-7; a weak D match, TRBD1 (5 bases). With 1 base removed from V and 4 bases from J, the gap between germline ends came to 14 bases. This CDR3 has 15 residues. Germline V gene sequence: CDR1 LGHNA, CDR2 YNFKEQ. The sequenced CDR3 bases are TGTGCCAGCAGCCAAGTTACAGGTCACGGGTACGAG. Translating gives CASSQVTGHGYE. The CDR3 in its entirety is CASSQVTGHGYEQYF.

There are many counts of this clone. The CDR3 end lies 3 residues beyond the end of the read and is filled in from the germline J gene. The rearrangement links TRBV2 to TRBJ1-3; tentatively, D is TRBD1 (5 bases). Trimming took off 4 bases at V and 0 bases at J, with 7 bases between the two ends. This CDR3 has 14 residues. Germline V gene sequence: CDR1 SNHLY, CDR2 FYNNEI. The covered CDR3 bases are TGTGCCAGCAGTGGGACATCCTCTGGAAACACC. Translation: CASSGTSSGNT. The entire CDR3 reads CASSGTSSGNTIYF.

In this sample, this clone turned up many times. The CDR3 bases that were read are TGCAGTGCTAGAGGATCGGGGGCAGATACG. Protein sequence: CSARGSGADT. The whole CDR3 protein is CSARGSGADTQYF. The chain employs TRBV20-1 and TRBJ2-3; possibly TRBD2 for D (6 bases). The read comes to an end 3 residues before the CDR3 does, leaving the germline J gene to fill in the end. The CDR3 runs to 13 residues. Germline CDR1 and CDR2: DFQATT and SNEGSKA (reference sequence). V gave up 1 base and J gave up 4 bases, with 9 bases separating them.

This clone was recorded many times. Coverage ceases 3 residues before the CDR3 finishes, and the germline J gene fills in the end. The rearrangement joins TRBV7-6 to TRBJ1-1; 9 bases line up with TRBD1. Trimming at V came to 1 base and at J to 5 bases, leaving 2 bases not matched to a gene. This CDR3 has 14 residues. CDR1 is SGHVS, CDR2 FNYEAQ, per germline. The part of the CDR3 DNA that was read is TGTGCCAGCAGCTTAGGGGGACAGGGAACTGAA. Amino acids: CASSLGGQGTE. In full, the CDR3 reads CASSLGGQGTEAFF.

This clone was observed at least ten times. With the read ending 3 residues before the CDR3 end, the germline J gene is used to fill in that end. This rearrangement joins TRBV19 to TRBJ1-3; 9 positions match TRBD1. The V segment lost 5 bases and the J segment 4 bases; nucleotides outside the gene matches: 15. CDR1 and CDR2 from the germline V gene are LNHDA and SQIVND (reference sequence). CDR3 length equals 18 residues. The CDR3 region is CASSVRDRVSRRGNTIYF. The sequenced part of the CDR3 DNA is TGTGCCAGTAGTGTCCGGGACAGGGTTTCTCGGAGAGGAAACACC.

This clone was found many times. The sequence runs out 3 residues before the end of the CDR3; the remainder is reconstructed from the germline J gene. The J gene is TRBJ2-7, the V gene TRBV19; 13 bases line up with TRBD2. In germline, CDR1 is LNHDA, CDR2 SQIVND (reference sequence). The CDR3 runs 15 residues. V gave up 5 bases and J gave up 5 bases; unmatched junction bases: 6. The DNA read from the CDR3 is TGTGCCAGTAGTCGGACTAGCGGGAGTTTAGACGAG. It translates to CASSRTSGSLDE. In full, the CDR3 reads CASSRTSGSLDEQYF.

This clone has ten or more counts. The read comes to an end 3 residues before the CDR3 does, leaving the germline J gene to fill in the end. The chain employs TRBV5-1 and TRBJ1-2, with D possibly being TRBD1 (6 bases). Germline loops: CDR1 SGHRS, CDR2 YFSETQ. This CDR3 is built from 12 residues. V was clipped by 5 bases and J by 7 bases, with 12 bases between them. CDR3: CASSTGGSGYTF. Incomplete CDR3 DNA: TGCGCCAGCAGTACGGGGGGCAGTGGC.

This clone was seen repeatedly, ten times or more. The DNA read from the CDR3 is TGCAGCGTTGAAACCAAAGGGTGGACAGACGAG. This translates into CSVETKGWTDE. The whole CDR3 sequence reads CSVETKGWTDEQYF. The rearrangement uses TRBV29-1 and TRBJ2-7; perhaps TRBD1 as D (6 bases). The CDR3 end lies 3 residues beyond the end of the read and is filled in from the germline J gene. Trimming removed 2 bases from V and 5 bases from J, with 16 bases in between. The CDR3 has 14 amino acids. Germline V lookup: CDR1 SQVTM, CDR2 ANQGSEA.

Many counts were recorded for this clone. The read ends 3 residues early relative to the CDR3; the germline J gene fills the gap. The chain has TRBV6-1 and TRBJ1-5, with D perhaps TRBD1 (6 bases). V lost 4 bases to trimming and J lost 4 bases, with 11 bases between them. The CDR3 is made up of 14 amino acids. Germline values: CDR1 MNHNS, CDR2 SASEGT. CDR3 region: CASSATGSNQPQHF. Partial CDR3 DNA: TGTGCCAGCAGTGCCACAGGGAGTAATCAGCCC.

This clone was seen ten or more times. The read ends 3 residues early relative to the CDR3; the germline J gene fills the gap. The chain links TRBV5-4 to TRBJ2-1; D is perhaps TRBD2 (6 bases). The germline V gene has CDR1 SGHNT and CDR2 YYREEE (reference sequence). V dropped 4 bases and J dropped 5 bases, with 10 bases sitting between them. This CDR3 spans 13 amino acids. The sequenced part of the CDR3 DNA is TGTGCCAGCAGCCTCGGGACTGACAATGAG. The encoded protein is CASSLGTDNE. The whole CDR3 protein reads CASSLGTDNEQFF.

At least ten counts were recorded for this clone. From the germline J gene comes the end of the CDR3, since the read stops 3 residues before it. The chain employs TRBV20-1 and TRBJ1-5; TRBD1 is a possible D gene (5 bases). V was shortened by 3 bases and J by 5 bases, with 17 bases between the two germline ends. In germline, CDR1 is DFQATT, CDR2 SNEGSKA (reference sequence). This CDR3 region has 15 residues. The CDR3: CSASRQTGGYQPQHF. Incomplete CDR3 DNA: TGCAGTGCTAGCCGACAAACAGGAGGATATCAGCCC.

This clone was observed at least ten times. The CDR3 end falls 3 residues outside the read, so it is completed with the germline J gene. The genes are TRBV19 and TRBJ1-2, with D hard to call. Deletions cut 7 bases from V and 4 bases from J, with 22 bases between. The V gene's germline CDR1 is LNHDA and CDR2 SQIVND (reference sequence). CDR3 length: 16 residues. The CDR3 spells CASKSSWVRATYGYTF. CDR3 DNA, as far as it was read: TGTGCCAGTAAATCGTCTTGGGTGAGGGCGACCTATGGC.

This clone was detected ten times or more. Read sequence stops 3 residues before the CDR3 end, and the germline J gene provides the missing end. The chain carries TRBV2 and TRBJ1-2; the D is unclear. CDR1 and CDR2 from the germline V gene are SNHLY and FYNNEI. V dropped 2 bases and J dropped 2 bases, with 3 bases sitting between them. The CDR3 is 12 residues long. The CDR3 reads CASSELNYGYTF. The CDR3 bases that were read are TGTGCCAGCAGTGAACTGAACTATGGC.

Remarks on this clone: The CDR3 extends 3 residues past the end of the read, so its final part is completed from the germline J gene. The V call is TRBV7-6, the J call TRBJ2-7; D might be TRBD1 (6 bases). The V gene's germline CDR1 is SGHVS and CDR2 FNYEAQ. The V end was cut by 7 bases, the J end by 3 bases, with 13 bases between. The CDR3 has 13 residues. The covered CDR3 bases are TGTGCCAGCACCCCGGAGGACAGCTACGAG. This sequence encodes CASTPEDSYE. The CDR3, in full, reads CASTPEDSYEQYF.

The table lists this clone with many counts. The read ends 3 residues shy of where the CDR3 ends; the end is completed using the germline J gene. The V and J genes are TRBV18 and TRBJ2-1, with TRBD1 identical over 10 bases. Germline lookup yields CDR1 KGHSH and CDR2 LQKENI. The CDR3 is 14 residues long. V shed 4 bases and J 9 bases; nucleotides not matched to a gene: 6. Incomplete CDR3 DNA: TGTGCCAGCTCACGCGACAGGGGGCAGGGTGAG. Translated: CASSRDRGQGE. The full CDR3 is CASSRDRGQGEQFF.

This clone came up many times. The CDR3 end lies 3 residues beyond the end of the read and is filled in from the germline J gene. V is TRBV6-1 and J is TRBJ2-5; the D gene is possibly TRBD2 (6 bases). Germline V lookup: CDR1 MNHNS, CDR2 SASEGT. V shed 0 bases and J shed 2 bases, with 10 bases lying between them. This CDR3 comprises 15 residues. The covered CDR3 bases are TGTGCCAGCAGTGAAGCCGGGACTCTACAAGAGACC. As protein: CASSEAGTLQET. The entire CDR3 protein is CASSEAGTLQETQYF.

This clone was observed at least ten times. The read comes to an end 3 residues before the CDR3 does, leaving the germline J gene to fill in the end. The gene calls are TRBV10-1 and TRBJ2-5, with 7 bases aligning to TRBD1. The CDR3 totals 14 residues. Germline CDR1 WNHNN, CDR2 SYGVQD (reference sequence). V gave up 3 bases and J gave up 7 bases; unmatched junction bases: 8. The DNA read from the CDR3 is TGCGCCAGCAGTGAAGGGCAGGGGGACCGGACC. It translates to CASSEGQGDRT. The full-length CDR3 reads as CASSEGQGDRTQYF.

This clone has at least ten counts. The CDR3 bases that were read are TGTGCCAGTAAGGCGGGGGACTCACCC. It codes for CASKAGDSP. The entire CDR3 protein reads CASKAGDSPLHF. The rearrangement links TRBV19 to TRBJ1-6, with D possibly being TRBD1 (5 bases). The read comes to an end 3 residues before the CDR3 does, leaving the germline J gene to fill in the end. This CDR3 has 12 residues. Germline-derived CDR1 and CDR2 are LNHDA and SQIVND (reference sequence). V lost 7 bases, J lost 10 bases, and 11 bases lay in between.

Concerning this clone: The CDR3 end is not reached by the read, which stops 3 residues before it; the germline J gene fills it in. The rearrangement links TRBV2 to TRBJ1-2, with D tentatively TRBD1 (6 bases). The CDR3 extends over 16 amino acids. Looked up from germline, CDR1 is SNHLY and CDR2 is FYNNEI. The CDR3 region is CASSQGGGREWNDYTF. Partial CDR3 DNA: TGTGCCAGCAGTCAAGGCGGGGGGCGCGAATGGAATGAC.

There are many counts of this clone. The read ends 3 residues shy of where the CDR3 ends; the end is completed using the germline J gene. The rearrangement joins TRBV28 to TRBJ2-1, with a tentative D call TRBD1 (6 bases). Trimming shortened V by 5 bases and J by 5 bases, and 13 bases separated the two germline ends. CDR3 length: 14 residues. Germline V gives CDR1 MDHEN, CDR2 SYDVKM. This chain's CDR3 is CASSQEGHDNEQFF. CDR3 DNA (partial): TGTGCCAGCAGTCAAGAGGGACACGACAATGAG.

This clone has ten or more counts. Read coverage stops 3 residues before the CDR3 terminus; the germline J gene supplies the remainder. This chain joins TRBV28 and TRBJ2-5, with D possibly being TRBD1 (6 bases). Trimming took off 5 bases at V and 1 base at J, with 11 bases between the two ends. The germline V gene encodes CDR1 MDHEN and CDR2 SYDVKM. CDR3 length: 14 residues. CDR3 bases read: TGTGCCAGCAGTCCCGGACAGAGCCAAGAGACC. Amino acid sequence: CASSPGQSQET. In full, the CDR3 reads CASSPGQSQETQYF.

This clone was seen repeatedly, ten times or more. Read coverage stops 3 residues before the CDR3 terminus; the germline J gene supplies the remainder. The rearrangement joins TRBV12-3 or TRBV12-4 to TRBJ1-1; a weak D match, TRBD1 (5 bases). The ends were cut back, 7 bases at V and 6 bases at J, with 21 bases in the middle. The CDR3 is 15 residues long. The chain's CDR3 is CASKIETVKTPEAFF. The sequenced part of the CDR3 DNA is TGTGCCAGCAAAATAGAGACAGTTAAGACTCCTGAA.

This clone was counted many times. The read is 3 residues too short to cover the CDR3 end, so that end is filled in from the germline J gene. The genes are TRBV2 and TRBJ2-1; maybe TRBD1 (7 bases). V was shortened by 4 bases and J by 7 bases, with 14 bases between the two germline ends. The CDR3 has 14 residues. Per germline, CDR1 SNHLY and CDR2 FYNNEI. The sequenced part of the CDR3 DNA is TGTGCCAGCAGTGGACAGGGAGGTGGGAATGAG. This translates into CASSGQGGGNE. The whole CDR3 sequence is CASSGQGGGNEQFF.

This clone was recorded many times. The read ends 3 residues before the CDR3 terminus; that terminus is restored from the germline J gene. The J gene is TRBJ2-3, the V gene TRBV19; possible D gene TRBD1, 6 bases. Per germline, CDR1 LNHDA and CDR2 SQIVND (reference sequence). Trimming shortened V by 4 bases and J by 3 bases, and 20 bases separated the two germline ends. The CDR3 has 17 residues. CDR3 sequence reads: CASSTTPGTWRTDTQYF. Partial CDR3 DNA: TGTGCCAGTAGTACAACTCCCGGGACATGGAGAACAGATACG.

This clone was seen many times. The CDR3 sequence: CASSVNTGAGGNSPLHF. The part of the CDR3 DNA that was read is TGCGCCAGCAGCGTCAACACAGGGGCGGGCGGTAATTCACCC. This sequence joins TRBV5-1 and TRBJ1-6; 7 bases are shared with TRBD1. The observed sequence ends 3 residues before the CDR3 terminus, with the missing tail filled in from the germline J gene. The V gene end was trimmed by 4 bases and the J gene end by 6 bases; junction bases not matched to a gene: 13. Germline CDR1 reads SGHRS; CDR2 reads YFSETQ. CDR3 length: 17 amino acids. Full variable domain (missing parts from reference TRBV5-1 and TRBJ1-6): KAGVTQTPRYLIKTRGQQVTLSCSPISGHRSVSWYQQTPGQGLQFLFEYFSETQRNKGNFPGRFSGRQFSNSRSEMNVSTLELGDSALYLCASSVNTGAGGNSPLHFGNGTRLTVT.